This T cell receptor beta chain was captured in a study of blood T cell repertoires in COVID-19. Study in general: Sources were T cells, B-cell-depleted T cells, or PBMCs; the material itself was cDNA or gDNA.

In the original workflow: Amplification of reference gene primers was used by the study to estimate nucleated cell counts. Measured with immunoSEQ multiplex PCR; TCRdb has only the in-frame clones, and not every one. The DNA gave D and trimming, while V, J and clone size come from that table. The sample lists roughly 200,000 clones; 80% to 90% were seen once. The CDR3 runs 14 residues. Germline V gives CDR1 SGHDN, CDR2 FVKESK. V shed 1 base and J 6 bases; nucleotides not matched to a gene: 4. Individuals in the exposed group had encountered a COVID-19 case within 2 weeks preceding study entry. Sample: PBMCs or T cells enriched from blood (not recorded which). This TCR came from a woman between 45 and 65 years old who had been exposed to COVID-19. The rearrangement joins TRBV14 to TRBJ1-2; 8 bases agree with TRBD1. CDR3 sequence: CASSQVGQGHGYTF. The CDR3 DNA reads as TGTGCCAGCAGCCAAGTAGGACAGGGTCATGGCTACACCTTC.